This T cell receptor beta chain is drawn from a study of cytomegalovirus exposure and HLA in healthy donors. The study's findings and limits: The productive fraction for most TCR beta V segments was about 87% or about 30% in an earlier analysis.

Amplification used 60 Vbeta primers and 13 Jbeta primers. Original analysis: In a later analysis, 8.5 million to 14 million of around 75 million unique beta chains occurred in at least two donors. Method: immunoSEQ multiplex PCR; TCRdb's copy keeps in-frame clones and lacks some. V, J and clone size are taken as reported in that table, and D and trimming were inferred from the DNA itself. This table holds 100,000 to 150,000 clones, about 76% found once. This clone was recorded a few times. Its target is not known. CDR1 and CDR2 from the germline V gene are MNHNS and SASEGT. Between the trimmed V and J ends, which lost 2 bases and 7 bases, there was a span of 5 bases. The CDR3 covers 12 residues.

The specimen sequenced was PBMCs. The V gene is TRBV6-1, the J gene TRBJ1-4; no clear D. The TCR originated in a woman in her fifties or sixties in good health and CMV-seropositive. CDR3 sequence reads: CASSERGEKLFF. Here the CDR3 DNA reads TGTGCCAGCAGTGAACGGGGTGAAAAACTGTTTTTT.